A selection of T cell receptor beta chains follows, all from one sample in a study of OX40 agonist ivuxolimab in advanced cancers. Sequencing used immunoSEQ multiplex PCR; TCRdb keeps in-frame clones, though not all of them. The data hold tens of thousands of clones, with about 80% observed a single time. The sample was CD4+ or CD8+ T cells sorted from blood, taken in a trial of the OX40 agonist ivuxolimab. All receptors come from an adult with an advanced solid tumor such as melanoma, head and neck, liver or kidney cancer. CDR3s include the opening cysteine and the closing phenylalanine or tryptophan. Each record gives: D gene, V gene, clone size, J gene, CDR3 protein, CDR3 DNA. D genes are given only for firm matches. Not all rows give a size; the values are once, few, many and, for expanded clones, a class.

D gene: NA
V gene: TRBV5-8
clone size: NA
J gene: TRBJ2-5
CDR3 protein: CASSLGGFETQYF
CDR3 DNA: TGTGCCAGCAGCTTGGGGGGCTTCGAGACCCAGTACTTC

D gene: NA
V gene: TRBV5-4
clone size: NA
J gene: TRBJ1-3
CDR3 protein: CASSSYRANTIYF
CDR3 DNA: TGTGCCAGCAGCTCCTACAGGGCGAACACCATATATTTT

D gene: NA
V gene: TRBV5-4
clone size: NA
J gene: TRBJ1-6
CDR3 protein: CASSLPLNNSPLHF
CDR3 DNA: TGTGCCAGCAGCTTGCCCCTGAATAATTCACCCCTCCACTTT

D gene: NA
V gene: TRBV28
clone size: NA
J gene: TRBJ2-5
CDR3 protein: CASSFQGRKTQYF
CDR3 DNA: TGTGCCAGCAGTTTCCAGGGTAGAAAGACCCAGTACTTC

D gene: NA
V gene: TRBV23-1
clone size: NA
J gene: TRBJ1-5
CDR3 protein: CASISGPLNQPQHF
CDR3 DNA: TGCGCCAGCATTTCGGGTCCTCTCAATCAGCCCCAGCATTTT

D gene: NA
V gene: TRBV27
clone size: NA
J gene: TRBJ1-1
CDR3 protein: CASSFGQRYTEAFF
CDR3 DNA: TGTGCCAGCAGTTTTGGGCAGAGGTACACTGAAGCTTTCTTT

D gene: NA
V gene: TRBV10-3
clone size: NA
J gene: TRBJ1-2
CDR3 protein: CAITKGPTAIYGYTF
CDR3 DNA: TGTGCCATCACAAAGGGGCCCACGGCGATCTATGGCTACACCTTC

D gene: TRBD1
V gene: TRBV19
clone size: NA
J gene: TRBJ2-7
CDR3 protein: CASSMAGTATYEQYF
CDR3 DNA: TGTGCCAGTAGTATGGCAGGGACAGCCACCTACGAGCAGTACTTC

D gene: TRBD1
V gene: TRBV7-2
clone size: NA
J gene: TRBJ2-7
CDR3 protein: CASSSTGGTYEQYF
CDR3 DNA: TGTGCCAGCAGCTCTACAGGGGGTACCTACGAGCAGTACTTC

D gene: TRBD2
V gene: TRBV9
clone size: NA
J gene: TRBJ2-5
CDR3 protein: CASSTNQRGGRETQYF
CDR3 DNA: TGTGCCAGCAGCACAAACCAGCGGGGGGGCCGCGAGACCCAGTACTTC

D gene: NA
V gene: TRBV2
clone size: NA
J gene: TRBJ1-5
CDR3 protein: CASSFDGGVYQPQHF
CDR3 DNA: TGTGCCAGCAGTTTTGATGGGGGGGTTTATCAGCCCCAGCATTTT

D gene: TRBD1
V gene: TRBV7-3
clone size: NA
J gene: TRBJ2-2
CDR3 protein: CASSPLEGTGATGELFF
CDR3 DNA: TGTGCCAGCAGTCCTCTGGAGGGGACAGGGGCCACCGGGGAGCTGTTTTTT

D gene: TRBD1
V gene: TRBV7-3
clone size: few
J gene: TRBJ1-1
CDR3 protein: CASSLTTGSEAFF
CDR3 DNA: TGTGCCAGCAGCTTAACGACAGGGAGTGAAGCTTTCTTT

D gene: NA
V gene: TRBV29-1
clone size: NA
J gene: TRBJ1-3
CDR3 protein: CSVEQARSLSGNTIYF
CDR3 DNA: TGCAGCGTTGAGCAGGCCAGATCCCTCTCTGGAAACACCATATATTTT

D gene: TRBD1
V gene: TRBV5-6
clone size: NA
J gene: TRBJ1-4
CDR3 protein: CASSFGQVNEKLFF
CDR3 DNA: TGTGCCAGCAGCTTCGGACAGGTTAATGAAAAACTGTTTTTT

D gene: NA
V gene: TRBV19
clone size: NA
J gene: TRBJ1-4
CDR3 protein: CASLGTAPNEKLFF
CDR3 DNA: TGTGCCAGTCTGGGAACAGCCCCTAATGAAAAACTGTTTTTT

D gene: TRBD2
V gene: TRBV10-3
clone size: NA
J gene: TRBJ2-2
CDR3 protein: CAISESGTRTAGELFF
CDR3 DNA: TGTGCCATCAGTGAGAGCGGGACTAGGACTGCCGGGGAGCTGTTTTTT

D gene: NA
V gene: TRBV13
clone size: NA
J gene: TRBJ2-7
CDR3 protein: CASSFSKKTVSYEQYF
CDR3 DNA: TGTGCCAGCAGCTTCTCTAAGAAAACCGTATCCTACGAGCAGTACTTC

D gene: NA
V gene: TRBV6-5
clone size: NA
J gene: TRBJ1-1
CDR3 protein: CASSYLGYTEAFF
CDR3 DNA: TGTGCCAGCAGTTACTTGGGGTACACTGAAGCTTTCTTT

D gene: NA
V gene: TRBV9
clone size: NA
J gene: TRBJ1-5
CDR3 protein: CASSVEVGGNQPQHF
CDR3 DNA: TGTGCCAGCAGCGTAGAAGTGGGGGGAAATCAGCCCCAGCATTTT

D gene: NA
V gene: TRBV7-2
clone size: NA
J gene: TRBJ2-6
CDR3 protein: CASSLQGGSGANVLTF
CDR3 DNA: TGTGCCAGCAGCTTGCAAGGGGGCTCTGGGGCCAACGTCCTGACTTTC

D gene: NA
V gene: TRBV27
clone size: NA
J gene: TRBJ1-2
CDR3 protein: CASSPRGIYGYTF
CDR3 DNA: TGTGCCAGCAGCCCAAGAGGGATATATGGCTACACCTTC

D gene: TRBD1
V gene: TRBV2
clone size: NA
J gene: TRBJ1-5
CDR3 protein: CASSVPGGGQPQHF
CDR3 DNA: TGTGCCAGCAGTGTACCAGGGGGAGGTCAGCCCCAGCATTTT

D gene: NA
V gene: TRBV2
clone size: NA
J gene: TRBJ2-7
CDR3 protein: CASSEDRGRAYEQYF
CDR3 DNA: TGTGCCAGCAGTGAAGATAGGGGTCGGGCCTACGAGCAGTACTTC

D gene: TRBD1
V gene: TRBV2
clone size: NA
J gene: TRBJ1-5
CDR3 protein: CASNPGGNQPQHF
CDR3 DNA: TGTGCCAGCAATCCAGGGGGGAATCAGCCCCAGCATTTT

D gene: NA
V gene: TRBV6-5
clone size: NA
J gene: TRBJ1-1
CDR3 protein: CASRQGWTTEAFF
CDR3 DNA: TGTGCCAGCCGGCAGGGGTGGACCACTGAAGCTTTCTTT

D gene: TRBD2
V gene: TRBV10-3
clone size: NA
J gene: TRBJ2-3
CDR3 protein: CAIKAGGPGTDTQYF
CDR3 DNA: TGTGCCATCAAGGCGGGGGGGCCAGGCACAGATACGCAGTATTTT

D gene: NA
V gene: TRBV18
clone size: once
J gene: TRBJ2-7
CDR3 protein: CASSRDRAEQYF
CDR3 DNA: TGTGCCAGCTCACGAGACAGAGCCGAGCAGTACTTC

D gene: NA
V gene: TRBV5-1
clone size: once
J gene: TRBJ2-3
CDR3 protein: CASSLFRDLGTDTQYF
CDR3 DNA: TGCGCCAGCAGCTTGTTCCGGGACTTAGGCACAGATACGCAGTATTTT

D gene: NA
V gene: TRBV6-1
clone size: NA
J gene: TRBJ1-1
CDR3 protein: CASSAHRVGGMNTEAFF
CDR3 DNA: TGTGCCAGCAGTGCTCACAGGGTTGGGGGTATGAACACTGAAGCTTTCTTT

D gene: NA
V gene: TRBV6-5
clone size: NA
J gene: TRBJ1-4
CDR3 protein: CASSYSGNEKLFF
CDR3 DNA: TGTGCCAGCAGTTACTCTGGTAATGAAAAACTGTTTTTT

D gene: NA
V gene: TRBV5-4
clone size: NA
J gene: TRBJ1-2
CDR3 protein: CASSLVSDYGYTF
CDR3 DNA: TGTGCCAGCAGCTTGGTGTCAGACTATGGCTACACCTTC

D gene: NA
V gene: TRBV2
clone size: NA
J gene: TRBJ2-5
CDR3 protein: CASSEDRQETQYF
CDR3 DNA: TGTGCCAGCAGCGAGGACAGACAAGAGACCCAGTACTTC

D gene: TRBD1
V gene: TRBV4-2
clone size: few
J gene: TRBJ1-4
CDR3 protein: CASSVRTGTEKLFF
CDR3 DNA: TGTGCCAGCAGCGTTCGGACAGGGACCGAAAAACTGTTTTTT

D gene: NA
V gene: TRBV19
clone size: NA
J gene: TRBJ1-2
CDR3 protein: CASSTVTGARGYTF
CDR3 DNA: TGTGCCAGTAGTACCGTCACAGGTGCCCGGGGCTACACCTTC

D gene: NA
V gene: TRBV2
clone size: NA
J gene: TRBJ2-1
CDR3 protein: CASSGTRGYNEQFF
CDR3 DNA: TGTGCCAGCAGTGGTACTAGAGGGTACAATGAGCAGTTCTTC

D gene: NA
V gene: TRBV6-1
clone size: NA
J gene: TRBJ1-1
CDR3 protein: CASSETRIEAFF
CDR3 DNA: TGTGCCAGCAGTGAAACACGGATTGAAGCTTTCTTT

D gene: TRBD1
V gene: TRBV5-1
clone size: NA
J gene: TRBJ2-5
CDR3 protein: CASSQGQPEGSQYF
CDR3 DNA: TGCGCCAGCAGCCAGGGACAGCCTGAGGGGTCCCAGTACTTC

D gene: TRBD2
V gene: TRBV9
clone size: NA
J gene: TRBJ2-1
CDR3 protein: CASSVTSGRDEQFF
CDR3 DNA: TGTGCCAGCAGCGTGACTAGCGGGCGGGATGAGCAGTTCTTC

D gene: NA
V gene: TRBV4-3
clone size: NA
J gene: TRBJ2-3
CDR3 protein: CASSQADRGSDTQYF
CDR3 DNA: TGCGCCAGCAGCCAAGCCGATCGGGGGTCAGATACGCAGTATTTT

D gene: NA
V gene: TRBV6-1
clone size: NA
J gene: TRBJ2-1
CDR3 protein: CASSDSGTLSYNEQFF
CDR3 DNA: TGTGCCAGCAGTGATTCCGGGACCCTCTCCTACAATGAGCAGTTCTTC

D gene: NA
V gene: TRBV7-2
clone size: few
J gene: TRBJ2-7
CDR3 protein: CASSPTGGPVEQYF
CDR3 DNA: TGTGCCAGCAGCCCCACGGGGGGCCCCGTCGAGCAGTACTTC

D gene: TRBD1
V gene: TRBV7-2
clone size: NA
J gene: TRBJ1-6
CDR3 protein: CASSLNWDRGNSPLHF
CDR3 DNA: TGTGCCAGCAGCTTAAATTGGGACAGGGGTAATTCACCCCTCCACTTT

D gene: NA
V gene: TRBV6-5
clone size: NA
J gene: TRBJ2-7
CDR3 protein: CASRQGTKDYEQYF
CDR3 DNA: TGTGCCAGCCGCCAGGGGACGAAAGACTACGAGCAGTACTTC

D gene: TRBD1
V gene: TRBV7-9
clone size: NA
J gene: TRBJ1-1
CDR3 protein: CASSLNRGRNTEAFF
CDR3 DNA: TGTGCCAGCAGCTTGAACAGGGGCCGGAACACTGAAGCTTTCTTT